This T cell receptor (beta chain) appears in the sequencing data of a study of CD8+ T cells in alopecia areata. Of note for this clone: The antigen is unknown.

Study findings and constraints: Affected scalp, especially in alopecia totalis/universalis, had a higher clonality than normal scalp did.

With 4 bases clipped from V and 4 bases from J, the junction kept 13 bases outside the gene matches. In germline, CDR1 is SGHDT, CDR2 YYEEEE. The CDR3 contains 17 residues. Patients with alopecia areata provided lesional scalp punch biopsies as well as peripheral blood. The sequencing template was cDNA reverse transcribed from extracted RNA. Data came from immunoSEQ multiplex PCR; TCRdb stores just in-frame clones and leaves some out. The table shows around 35,000 clones, with approximately 58% occurring only once. V usage is TRBV5-6 and J usage is TRBJ2-1, with 8 bases identical to TRBD1. Material: NKG2D-high CD8+ T cells sorted from blood. The receptor was derived from a human donor with alopecia areata. The CDR3 reads CASSPTDRVHSYNEQFF. The CDR3 DNA is TGTGCCAGCAGCCCAACGGACAGGGTACATTCATACAATGAGCAGTTCTTC.